The rows below give T cell receptor beta chains drawn from one sample of a study of cytotoxic CD8 clonotypes in ibrutinib-treated CLL. TCRdb's table, derived via immunoSEQ multiplex PCR, lists solely in-frame clones and lacks some. The sample lists 90,000 to 100,000 clones; around 73% were seen once. The starting material was PBMCs, obtained after 12 months of ibrutinib treatment. All receptors derive from a human donor with chronic lymphocytic leukemia. Each CDR3 is given with its conserved first and last residue. The order of the fields is clone size, D gene, J gene, V gene, CDR3 protein, CDR3 DNA. The D gene is left open where the match is weak. Clone size is given for some rows only: seen once, a few or many times, or a class if the clone is expanded.

>once|TRBD1|TRBJ1-4|TRBV30
CAWSRVRGLLSTNEKLFF
TGTGCCTGGAGTAGGGTCAGGGGGTTGTTGTCGACTAATGAAAAACTGTTTTTT
>NA|NA|TRBJ2-7|TRBV11-1
CASSIPVEVEQYF
TGTGCCAGCAGCATCCCTGTCGAGGTCGAGCAGTACTTC
>NA|NA|TRBJ2-2|TRBV11-1
CASRVSTGELFF
TGTGCCAGCAGGGTCAGCACCGGGGAGCTGTTTTTT
>NA|TRBD1|TRBJ2-7|TRBV29-1
CSGGDREAREQYF
TGCAGCGGGGGGGACAGGGAGGCTCGCGAGCAGTACTTC
>NA|TRBD2|TRBJ2-1|TRBV18
CASSPAGGPGNEQFF
TGTGCCAGCTCACCAGCGGGGGGGCCGGGGAATGAGCAGTTCTTC
>few|NA|TRBJ2-2|TRBV7-8
CASSSTDSFTGELFF
TGTGCCAGCAGCTCAACGGACTCTTTCACCGGGGAGCTGTTTTTT
>NA|NA|TRBJ2-2|TRBV7-9
CASARGVGLTGELFF
TGTGCCAGCGCCCGAGGGGTCGGCCTCACCGGGGAGCTGTTTTTT
>NA|NA|TRBJ1-2|TRBV14
CASSQGGAGGYTF
TGTGCCAGCAGCCAAGGGGGGGCCGGTGGCTACACCTTC
>NA|NA|TRBJ2-2|TRBV28
CANRATNTGELFF
TGTGCCAACCGGGCTACGAACACCGGGGAGCTGTTTTTT
>NA|NA|TRBJ2-3|TRBV6-5
CASRLGVYTDTQYF
TGTGCCAGCAGACTGGGGGTCTACACAGATACGCAGTATTTT
>NA|NA|TRBJ1-5|TRBV2
CASRGGAGQPQHF
TGTGCCAGCAGGGGGGGAGCGGGTCAGCCCCAGCATTTT
>few|TRBD1|TRBJ2-1|TRBV12-5
CASGSDRGPYNEQFF
TGTGCTAGTGGTTCCGACAGGGGTCCCTACAATGAGCAGTTCTTC
>NA|NA|TRBJ2-1|TRBV11-3
CASSPPGAGNEQFF
TGTGCCAGCAGCCCTCCGGGGGCCGGGAATGAGCAGTTCTTC
>few|NA|TRBJ2-5|TRBV7-7
CASSAQLTGETQYF
TGTGCCAGCAGCGCGCAACTGACGGGAGAGACCCAGTACTTC
>once|NA|TRBJ2-1|TRBV7-3
CASSPLGGDEQFF
TGTGCCAGCAGCCCCCTGGGCGGGGATGAGCAGTTCTTC
>NA|TRBD1|TRBJ1-5|TRBV19
CASSISGGQVGHF
TGTGCCAGTAGTATATCAGGGGGGCAGGTCGGGCATTTT
>NA|NA|TRBJ1-4|TRBV10-3
CAISESWTAAGEKLFF
TGTGCCATCAGTGAGTCCTGGACGGCGGCCGGGGAAAAACTGTTTTTT
>once|NA|TRBJ2-7|TRBV5-1
CATALRASYEQYF
TGCGCTACAGCGCTGCGGGCGAGTTACGAGCAGTACTTC
>NA|NA|TRBJ1-1|TRBV7-9
CASTDTRGTEAFF
TGTGCCAGCACCGATACCAGAGGCACTGAAGCTTTCTTT
>NA|TRBD2|TRBJ2-3|TRBV5-1
CASSFNAGGTDTQYF
TGCGCCAGCAGCTTCAATGCGGGGGGCACAGATACGCAGTATTTT
>NA|TRBD2|TRBJ2-5|TRBV28
CASSPLAGGAAETQYF
TGTGCCAGCAGCCCACTAGCGGGGGGGGCCGCGGAGACCCAGTACTTC
>NA|NA|TRBJ1-1|TRBV20-1
CSARLGLEAFF
TGCAGTGCTAGGTTGGGCCTTGAAGCTTTCTTT
>NA|NA|TRBJ1-1|TRBV7-2
CASSLLEGSQAFF
TGTGCCAGCAGCTTATTGGAGGGGTCGCAAGCTTTCTTT
>NA|NA|TRBJ2-7|TRBV5-4
CASSLNSYEQYF
TGTGCCAGCAGCCTGAACAGCTACGAGCAGTACTTC
>NA|NA|TRBJ2-1|TRBV5-4
CASSSAVRAADHNEQFF
TGTGCCAGCAGCTCAGCCGTGAGGGCAGCCGATCACAATGAGCAGTTCTTC
>NA|NA|TRBJ2-3|TRBV6-6
CASSRDGSTDTQYF
TGTGCCAGCAGTAGGGACGGTAGCACAGATACGCAGTATTTT
>few|TRBD2|TRBJ2-7|TRBV10-3
CAIRSGGKPYEQYF
TGTGCCATTCGGAGCGGGGGTAAGCCCTACGAGCAGTACTTC